The 24 T cell receptor beta chains below all came from one sample that was sequenced in a study of shared T cell receptors in the human thymus (dated by TCRdb to about 2021). The library was obtained by the immunoSEQ multiplex PCR assay. The table was pulled from immuneACCESS by TCRdb, which kept in-frame rearrangements only. Such tables lose some clones; where checked, under half of the loss comes from unresolved V genes, and the rest has no known cause. The sample data list 700,000 or so clones, and approximately 85% of these were observed just once. The leading ten clones occupy around 0.0099% of the sample. These data also featured in a second study, about human thymus T cells.

Material for sequencing was thymocytes. The source of these receptors is a girl under two years old with a congenital heart defect. Donor details come from another sample of the same person, matched by shared clones.

The chain has TRBV11-2 and TRBJ1-2, with 9 nucleotides matching TRBD1. From germline, CDR1 is SGHAT and CDR2 FQNNGV. This CDR3 contains 16 residues. The junction had 11 bases not matched to a gene; V was cut back by 5 bases and J by 4 bases. This CDR3 reads CASSVGDRGGPYGYTF. In DNA form, the CDR3 reads TGTGCCAGCAGCGTGGGCGACAGGGGGGGGCCCTATGGCTACACCTTC.

The V gene is TRBV4-1, the J gene TRBJ1-1; no clear D. Trimming cost V 1 base and J 1 base, with 13 bases left between them. Germline V CDR1 and CDR2: MGHRA, YSYEKL. The CDR3 covers 16 residues. For the CDR3, the DNA is TGCGCCAGCAGCCAAGTGGTGGCTGTAACGAACACTGAAGCTTTCTTT. The encoded protein is CASSQVVAVTNTEAFF.

This clone appeared a few times. The chain recombines TRBV28 with TRBJ2-1; a possible D gene is TRBD1 (6 bases). The V end lost 7 bases, the J end lost 7 bases, and 14 bases lay between the germline ends. The CDR3 is 13 amino acids. Germline loops: CDR1 MDHEN, CDR2 SYDVKM. The CDR3 bases are TGTGCCAGCACGAAGGGGGTAGGTAATGAGCAGTTCTTC. It yields the protein CASTKGVGNEQFF.

The table lists this clone with a count of one. The J gene is TRBJ1-1, the V gene TRBV10-3; a possible D gene is TRBD1 (5 bases). The CDR3 has 14 amino acids. In germline, CDR1 is ENHRY, CDR2 SYGVKD. Trimming took 0 bases from V and 5 from J, leaving 10 bases between them. The CDR3, as DNA: TGTGCCATCAGTGAGTCGGGGGGGGTGACTGAAGCTTTCTTT. Encoded protein: CAISESGGVTEAFF.

As to this clone: One end of the junction fails to match germline, which may point to a read error. The V and J genes are TRBV29-1 and TRBJ2-1; TRBD2 matches 7 bases. The CDR3 totals 15 residues. The V gene's germline CDR1 is SQVTM and CDR2 ANQGSEA. The DNA of the CDR3 is TGCAGCGTTGGGGCAAGCGGGACCTCCTACAATGAGCAGCTCTTC. Amino acid sequence: CSVGASGTSYNEQLF.

V gene TRBV19 combines with J gene TRBJ2-3; D might be TRBD1 (7 bases). V was clipped by 9 bases and J by 3 bases, with 22 bases between them. Looked up from germline, CDR1 is LNHDA and CDR2 is SQIVND (reference sequence). CDR3 length equals 16 residues. The CDR3: CASRPVGGGKTDTQYF. CDR3 nucleotides: TGTGCCAGCCGTCCGGTAGGAGGGGGCAAGACAGATACGCAGTATTTT.

The CDR3 region is CASSAPTGEAQETQYF. CDR3 DNA sequence: TGTGCCAGCAGCGCCCCTACAGGGGAGGCCCAAGAGACCCAGTACTTC. The chain carries TRBV9 and TRBJ2-5; maybe TRBD1 (7 bases). The CDR3 runs 16 residues. Per the germline V gene, CDR1 is SGDLS and CDR2 is YYNGEE. The V end lost 3 bases, the J end lost 1 base, and 16 bases lay between the germline ends. Full variable domain (missing parts from reference TRBV9 and TRBJ2-5): DSGVTQTPKHLITATGQRVTLRCSPRSGDLSVYWYQQSLDQGLQFLIQYYNGEERAKGNILERFSAQQFPDLHSELNLSSLELGDSALYFCASSAPTGEAQETQYFGPGTRLLVL.

V is TRBV28 and J is TRBJ2-2; 9 bases fit TRBD2. V gave up 5 bases and J gave up 7 bases; unmatched junction bases: 11. The CDR3 length is 16 residues. Germline V gene sequence: CDR1 MDHEN, CDR2 SYDVKM. The CDR3 region is CASSLQRTSDGGELFF. The DNA for the CDR3 is TGTGCCAGCAGTCTCCAAAGGACTAGCGACGGCGGGGAGCTGTTTTTT.

Written as DNA, the CDR3 is TGTGCCAGCAGCCAAGATTACCGAAAAGGGGTGGGGACAGGGGCCCCTAGCAATCAGCCCCAGCATTTT. Amino acids: CASSQDYRKGVGTGAPSNQPQHF. This chain joins TRBV4-2 and TRBJ1-5, with 10 bases that match TRBD1. With V trimmed by 0 bases and J by 0 bases, 20 bases remained unmatched. Germline V lookup: CDR1 LGHNA, CDR2 YNFKEQ. The CDR3 extends over 23 amino acids.

This clone was seen only once. The V call is TRBV7-9, the J call TRBJ1-4; TRBD1 matches at 9 bases. V lost 4 bases to trimming and J lost 7 bases; unmatched junction nucleotides: 7. Germline loops: CDR1 SEHNR, CDR2 FQNEAQ (reference sequence). The CDR3 has 15 amino acids. Here the CDR3 reads CASSSWYRGREKLFF. DNA for the CDR3: TGTGCCAGCAGCTCATGGTACAGGGGGCGTGAAAAACTGTTTTTT.

In DNA form, the CDR3 reads TGTGCCAGCAGCGACCCCTACAGGGTGTTGCCCGAGCAGTACTTC. Translating gives CASSDPYRVLPEQYF. V is TRBV5-5 and J is TRBJ2-7; tentatively, D is TRBD1 (6 bases). CDR3 size: 15 residues. CDR1 and CDR2 (germline): SGHKS, YYEKEE (reference sequence). V lost 4 bases and J lost 6, with 20 bases in between.

This clone was observed a few times. The same CDR3 also results from other DNA sequences found in this sample. The V call is TRBV15, the J call TRBJ1-6; D call uncertain. The germline V gene has CDR1 LNHNV and CDR2 YYDKDF (reference sequence). This CDR3 region has 17 residues. V lost 0 bases to trimming and J lost 3 bases, with 12 bases between them. This chain's CDR3 is CATSRDPLAGYNSPLHF. The DNA for the CDR3 is TGTGCCACCAGCAGAGATCCGTTGGCAGGCTATAATTCACCCCTCCACTTT.

This clone appeared a single time. The rearrangement uses TRBV7-2 and TRBJ1-5; 9 bases are shared with TRBD1. V lost 6 bases and J lost 1; bases outside the gene matches: 7. The length of the CDR3 is 16 residues. Germline-derived CDR1 and CDR2 are SGHTA and FQGNSA. The CDR3 is CASSSQGAGSNQPQHF. Here the CDR3 DNA reads TGTGCCAGCAGTTCACAGGGGGCGGGGAGCAATCAGCCCCAGCATTTT.

The chain joins TRBV6-5 to TRBJ1-6; TRBD1 might be the D (6 bases). CDR1 and CDR2 from the germline V gene are MNHEY and SVGAGI. The CDR3 contains 15 residues. The V gene lost 5 bases and the J gene lost 6 bases, with 14 bases spanning the gap. The CDR3, as DNA: TGTGCCAGCAGTGCCGGGACAAAGATTAATTCACCCCTCCACTTT. It codes for CASSAGTKINSPLHF.

Only one count was recorded for this clone. The rearrangement uses TRBV28 and TRBJ1-2; no clear D. Germline V gene lookup returns CDR1 MDHEN and CDR2 SYDVKM. The CDR3 runs 13 residues. Trimming removed 3 bases from V and 8 bases from J, with 13 bases in between. The CDR3 DNA reads as TGTGCCAGCAGTTTCTTCGAGGGTATCGGCTACACCTTC. Residues: CASSFFEGIGYTF.

The CDR3 loop is CASSLAWTRKFYEQYF. CDR3 DNA sequence: TGCGCCAGCAGCCTAGCCTGGACTAGGAAGTTCTACGAGCAGTACTTC. The chain couples TRBV4-1 to TRBJ2-7; 7 nucleotides line up with TRBD2. The CDR3 consists of 16 residues. Per the germline V gene, CDR1 is MGHRA and CDR2 is YSYEKL. V was pared by 4 bases and J by 3 bases, with 12 bases of the junction left unmatched.

This clone came up once. The genes are TRBV5-1 and TRBJ2-3, with D perhaps TRBD2 (6 bases). This CDR3 region has 14 residues. Per the germline V gene, CDR1 is SGHRS and CDR2 is YFSETQ. Trimming shortened V by 4 bases and J by 6 bases, and 15 bases separated the two germline ends. CDR3 region: CASSNDPSVDTQYF. The CDR3 bases are TGCGCCAGCAGCAACGACCCTAGCGTGGATACGCAGTATTTT.

The chain carries TRBV7-9 and TRBJ2-1, with 9 positions matching TRBD1. V lost 1 base, J lost 4 bases, and 2 bases stayed unmatched. This CDR3 spans 15 amino acids. Germline assignment: CDR1 SEHNR and CDR2 FQNEAQ (reference sequence). The CDR3: CASSLEDRGYNEQFF. The CDR3 DNA is TGTGCCAGCAGCTTAGAGGACAGGGGATACAATGAGCAGTTCTTC.

The chain joins TRBV19 to TRBJ1-1; the match to TRBD1 covers 8 bases. CDR1 LNHDA and CDR2 SQIVND come from the germline V gene (reference sequence). J gave up 6 bases and V 8 bases, and 2 bases lay outside the gene matches. CDR3 size: 11 residues. Written as DNA, the CDR3 is TGTGCCAGTTCCAGGGGGCCTGAAGCTTTCTTT. Translation: CASSRGPEAFF. The complete variable domain, with remaining parts taken from reference TRBV19 and TRBJ1-1, reads DGGITQSPKYLFRKEGQNVTLSCEQNLNHDAMYWYRQDPGQGLRLIYYSQIVNDFQKGDIAEGYSVSREKKESFPLTVTSAQKNPTAFYLCASSRGPEAFFGQGTRLTVV.

This rearrangement joins TRBV6-5 to TRBJ2-7; D unclear. Deletions cut 4 bases from V and 3 bases from J, with 13 bases between. Germline V gives CDR1 MNHEY, CDR2 SVGAGI. CDR3 size: 14 residues. The CDR3 spells CASSSDFNSYEQYF. Written as DNA, the CDR3 is TGTGCCAGCAGTTCCGATTTTAATAGCTACGAGCAGTACTTC.

The table lists this clone with a count of one. The chain uses TRBV12-5 and TRBJ1-1, with TRBD1 matching over 11 bases. The J segment lost 0 bases and the V segment lost 2 bases, leaving 14 bases of the junction unmatched. Germline V CDR1 and CDR2: LGHNT, FRNRAP. CDR3 length: 20 amino acids. CDR3: CASGLNLGDGQGALNTEAFF. The CDR3 DNA reads TGTGCTAGTGGTTTGAATCTTGGTGACGGACAGGGGGCCTTGAACACTGAAGCTTTCTTT.

The genes are TRBV2 and TRBJ1-1, with 9 bases lining up with TRBD1. Germline assignment: CDR1 SNHLY and CDR2 FYNNEI. V gave up 6 bases and J gave up 10 bases; unmatched junction bases: 12. The CDR3 has 14 residues. CDR3 sequence (DNA): TGTGCCAGCAGCGGACAGGGGTCCGCTTTAGGAGCTTTCTTT. Protein product: CASSGQGSALGAFF.

This chain links TRBV27 with TRBJ1-2; 7 bases are a match to TRBD1. Germline CDR1 and CDR2: MNHEY and SMNVEV (reference sequence). The CDR3 totals 17 residues. The trim removed 7 bases at V and 8 bases at J, leaving 22 bases unmatched. CDR3 coding DNA: TGTGCCAGCACCCTGCCTCACCAGGGGGTTAGTTCGTCCGGCTACACCTTC. The encoded protein is CASTLPHQGVSSSGYTF.

This chain connects TRBV19 to TRBJ2-6; D is ambiguous. V was clipped by 5 bases and J by 2 bases, with 25 bases between them. The CDR3 covers 20 residues. The germline CDR1 and CDR2 sequences are LNHDA and SQIVND (reference sequence). In DNA, the CDR3 is TGTGCCAGTAGTCCGCCAGACACCATACCCCCTCTTACTGGGGCCAACGTCCTGACTTTC. It yields the protein CASSPPDTIPPLTGANVLTF.